Listed here are 32 T cell receptor beta chains from one sample, sequenced in a study of T cells in Graves' hyperthyroidism and ophthalmopathy. Amplification of TCR beta CDR3 regions was performed using RNA transcripts as template. The HTBI primer set drove a first-round RT-PCR of the TCR CDR3. TCRdb itself ran the multiplex PCR reads through MiXCR, one entry per CDR3 protein. The table lists approximately 640,000 distinct CDR3 sequences, 45% of them singletons. Sequences were obtained from peripheral blood or thyroid tissue (not recorded which). The receptor set was obtained from an adult man with Graves' disease, either hyperthyroidism or ophthalmopathy (not recorded which).

As to this clonotype: Lacking the conserved final phenylalanine or tryptophan, this CDR3 likely reflects a read error. The limits of the CDR3 on the DNA are not certain, so only TCRdb's listed CDR3 is given. This chain joins TRBV2 and TRBJ1-4; the table's TRBD1 call for D was not verified on the DNA. Germline assignment: CDR1 SNHLY and CDR2 FYNNEI. A total of 10 residues make up the CDR3, ends included. CDR3 residues: CASSAGGAVY.

This clonotype was counted ten times or more. V usage is TRBV24-1 and J usage is TRBJ1-2; perhaps TRBD1 as D (6 bases). This CDR3 has 14 amino acids. The germline V and J ends were trimmed by 2 bases and 4 bases, with 10 bases remaining between them. Germline loops: CDR1 KGHDR, CDR2 SFDVKD. CDR3 coding DNA: TGTGCCACCAGTGATTGGACAGCTACCTATGGCTACACCTTC. Translating gives CATSDWTATYGYTF.

The chain links TRBV11-1 to TRBJ1-1; D is unclear. V lost 5 bases to trimming and J lost 3 bases, with 22 bases between them. This CDR3 has 17 residues. Germline V lookup: CDR1 SGHAT, CDR2 FQDESV (reference sequence). The CDR3 bases are TGTGCCAGCAGCGTTGCGACAAGGGTCCCCACAGACACTGAAGCTTTCTTT. Amino acids: CASSVATRVPTDTEAFF.

This chain uses TRBV7-9 with TRBJ1-5, with D maybe TRBD1 (6 bases). The germline V and J ends were trimmed by 3 bases and 6 bases, with 15 bases remaining between them. The V gene's germline CDR1 is SEHNR and CDR2 FQNEAQ (reference sequence). This CDR3 has 15 amino acids. In nucleotides, the CDR3 is TGTGCCAGCAGCTTGGTTCCGGGGGCCGGTCAGCCCCAGCATTTT. Translated: CASSLVPGAGQPQHF.

This clonotype occurred many times. The chain couples TRBV6-6 to TRBJ1-3, with D unresolved. CDR1 is MNHNY, CDR2 SVGAGI, per germline (reference sequence). The length of the CDR3 is 14 residues. The V end was cut by 0 bases, the J end by 2 bases, with 5 bases between. The CDR3 is CASSYSGTGNTIYF. DNA for the CDR3: TGTGCCAGCAGTTACTCTGGGACTGGAAACACCATATATTTT.

The gene calls are TRBV2 and TRBJ2-7; 7 bases are shared with TRBD2. The CDR3 sequence is 16 residues long. Trimming removed 3 bases from V and 2 bases from J; junction bases left unmatched: 10. CDR1 is SNHLY, CDR2 FYNNEI, per germline. In DNA form, the CDR3 reads TGTGCCAGCAGTGATTGGGCTAGCGGCGGCCCCTACGAGCAGTACTTC. Translation: CASSDWASGGPYEQYF.

The V and J genes are TRBV20-1 and TRBJ1-1; 7 bases match TRBD1. V was clipped by 4 bases and J by 3 bases; unmatched bases: 8. Germline V gene data show CDR1 as DFQATT and CDR2 as SNEGSKA (reference sequence). The CDR3 extends over 14 amino acids. The CDR3 DNA reads as TGCAGTGCTAAGCCGGGACAGCTTCACACTGAAGCTTTCTTT. It yields the protein CSAKPGQLHTEAFF.

This chain connects TRBV20-1 to TRBJ1-2, with TRBD1 identical over 10 bases. V was clipped by 6 bases and J by 0 bases; unmatched bases: 10. The CDR3 is 16 residues long. From germline, CDR1 is DFQATT and CDR2 SNEGSKA (reference sequence). The CDR3 DNA sequence: TGCAGTGCCCGGACAGGGGGATCATTTACTAACTATGGCTACACCTTC. Its protein is CSARTGGSFTNYGYTF.

As for this clonotype: A much larger clone is a single base away; this may be a read error. V usage is TRBV20-1 and J usage is TRBJ1-5; maybe TRBD1 (5 bases). This CDR3 region has 15 residues. Per the germline V gene, CDR1 is DFQATT and CDR2 is SNEGSKA (reference sequence). V gave up 3 bases and J gave up 1 base, with 13 bases separating them. In DNA, the CDR3 is TGCAGTGCTAGTCCCCCAAAGGGGAGCAATCAGCCCCAGCATTTT. Protein sequence: CSASPPKGSNQPQHF.

This clonotype was detected ten times or more. The chain carries TRBV19 and TRBJ1-6; no clear D. The CDR3 is 14 residues long. Deletions cut 7 bases from V and 7 bases from J, with 14 bases between. Per germline, CDR1 LNHDA and CDR2 SQIVND (reference sequence). DNA for the CDR3: TGTGCCAGTACCCCTCGTGAGGTGAATTCACCCCTCCACTTT. It is translated as CASTPREVNSPLHF.

This CDR3 is CASSYLSVNTEAFF. CDR3 coding DNA: TGTGCCAGCAGTTATCTTTCGGTGAACACTGAAGCTTTCTTT. V and J are TRBV7-2 and TRBJ1-1; no reliable D call. CDR1 and CDR2 from the germline V gene are SGHTA and FQGNSA. This CDR3 comprises 14 residues. The V gene lost 6 bases and the J gene lost 0 bases, with 11 bases spanning the gap.

The J gene is TRBJ1-6, the V gene TRBV3-1, with TRBD1 matching 8 bases. The CDR3 is 15 amino acids. V gave up 4 bases and J gave up 10 bases; unmatched junction bases: 9. From germline, CDR1 is LGHDT and CDR2 YNNKEL (reference sequence). The CDR3: CASSPTGTGESPLHF. CDR3 bases: TGTGCCAGCAGCCCGACCGGGACAGGCGAATCACCCCTCCACTTT.

This clonotype was counted many times. This chain joins TRBV5-4 and TRBJ1-6, with 10 bases matching TRBD1. Germline CDR1 and CDR2: SGHNT and YYREEE (reference sequence). The CDR3 extends over 14 amino acids. J gave up 7 bases and V 5 bases, and 3 bases lay outside the gene matches. DNA for the CDR3: TGTGCCAGCAGGGCGGGACAGGGGAATTCACCCCTCCACTTT. Amino acid sequence: CASRAGQGNSPLHF.

This rearrangement joins TRBV20-1 to TRBJ1-5; D is possibly TRBD1 (5 bases). The V end lost 3 bases, the J end lost 5 bases, and 17 bases lay between the germline ends. This CDR3 has 15 residues. Germline V lookup: CDR1 DFQATT, CDR2 SNEGSKA (reference sequence). CDR3 coding DNA: TGCAGTGCTAGCTCCCTGGGACGGGATTATCAGCCCCAGCATTTT. This translates into CSASSLGRDYQPQHF.

In regard to this clonotype: The conserved phenylalanine or tryptophan normally closing the CDR3 is absent here, so this likely arose from a read error. The rearrangement links TRBV2 to TRBJ1-4; D possibly corresponds to TRBD1 (5 bases). Germline lookup yields CDR1 SNHLY and CDR2 FYNNEI. The CDR3 spans 12 residues. V was cut by 7 bases and J by 8 bases, with 11 bases left in between. CDR3 protein: CASTEGYEKLFY. The DNA for the CDR3 is TGTGCCAGCACGGAGGGGTACGAAAAACTGTTTTAT.

Worth noting for this clonotype: At one boundary the junction diverges from the germline segment, which might be a read error. The V gene is TRBV11-2, the J gene TRBJ1-1, with a tentative D call TRBD1 (5 bases). Per germline, CDR1 SGHAT and CDR2 FQNNGV. The CDR3 runs to 16 residues. This CDR3 is CASSQDPGAVNTEAFF. CDR3 DNA sequence: TGCGCCAGCAGCCAAGACCCCGGGGCAGTGAACACTGAAGCTTTCTTT. The whole variable domain, filled in from reference TRBV11-2 and TRBJ1-1, reads EAGVAQSPRYKIIEKRQSVAFWCNPISGHATLYWYQQILGQGPKLLIQFQNNGVVDDSQLPKDRFSAERLKGVDSTLKIQPAKLEDSAVYLCASSQDPGAVNTEAFFGQGTRLTVV.

This clonotype was detected only a few times. V is TRBV19 and J is TRBJ1-6; no clear D gene. The CDR3 runs to 15 residues. The V gene lost 3 bases and the J gene lost 11 bases, with 17 bases spanning the gap. The germline V gene encodes CDR1 LNHDA and CDR2 SQIVND (reference sequence). The CDR3 sequence is CASSIRRVLDPPLHF. CDR3 nucleotide sequence: TGTGCCAGTAGTATTCGCCGCGTGCTCGACCCACCCCTCCACTTT.

This clonotype has ten or more counts. The rearrangement joins TRBV25-1 to TRBJ2-5; maybe TRBD1 (7 bases). Trimming took 2 bases from V and 4 from J, leaving 20 bases between them. The CDR3 runs to 17 residues. Per the germline V gene, CDR1 is MGHDK and CDR2 is SYGVNS. The CDR3: CASSEKSVDRRGETQYF. CDR3 sequence (DNA): TGTGCCAGCAGTGAAAAGAGTGTGGACAGGAGGGGAGAGACCCAGTACTTC.

This clonotype came up many times. This sequence joins TRBV25-1 and TRBJ1-6; D remains unclear. In germline, CDR1 is MGHDK, CDR2 SYGVNS. Trimming took 3 bases from V and 4 from J, leaving 7 bases between them. The CDR3 runs to 14 residues. The CDR3 nucleotides are TGTGCCAGCAGTGACAACAATTATAATTCACCCCTCCACTTT. It encodes CASSDNNYNSPLHF.

The rearrangement links TRBV25-1 to TRBJ1-4; D gene uncertain. The ends were cut back, 6 bases at V and 12 bases at J, with 8 bases in the middle. The CDR3 loop spans 10 amino acids. Looked up from germline, CDR1 is MGHDK and CDR2 is SYGVNS. The CDR3 region is CASRSSELFF. DNA of the CDR3: TGTGCCAGCAGATCGTCGGAACTGTTTTTT.

This clonotype was observed many times. The chain links TRBV10-3 to TRBJ2-7; 8 bases match TRBD1. This CDR3 is built from 13 residues. The V gene end was trimmed by 8 bases and the J gene end by 2 bases; junction bases not matched to a gene: 5. Germline CDR1 ENHRY, CDR2 SYGVKD. The CDR3 sequence: CAIGGQDTYEQYF. The CDR3 region has the DNA TGTGCCATCGGGGGACAGGACACCTACGAGCAGTACTTC.

This clonotype was found a few times. The rearrangement joins TRBV29-1 to TRBJ1-1; no firm D call. Germline assignment: CDR1 SQVTM and CDR2 ANQGSEA. Trimming shortened V by 5 bases and J by 1 base, and 11 bases separated the two germline ends. This CDR3 contains 13 residues. CDR3 DNA sequence: TGCAGCGTTTTAGGGTGGGGGAACACTGAAGCTTTCTTT. This translates into CSVLGWGNTEAFF.

Turning to this clonotype: This clone may be a read error of a much larger clone one base away. V usage is TRBV29-1 and J usage is TRBJ2-7; 11 bases fit TRBD2. Per germline, CDR1 SQVTM and CDR2 ANQGSEA. This CDR3 is 17 amino acids long. The CDR3 loop reads CSVEGWLAGGSVDERYF. CDR3 DNA sequence: TGCAGCGTTGAAGGATGGCTAGCGGGAGGAAGTGTGGACGAGCGGTACTTC.

This chain uses TRBV20-1 with TRBJ1-5, with D perhaps matching TRBD1 (6 bases). The CDR3 runs to 15 residues. The V end lost 0 bases, the J end lost 2 bases, and 11 bases lay between the germline ends. The V gene's germline CDR1 is DFQATT and CDR2 SNEGSKA (reference sequence). The CDR3 DNA reads as TGCAGTGCTAGAGATCTAGGGGGGCGCAATCAGCCCCAGCATTTT. Residues: CSARDLGGRNQPQHF.

This clonotype has only one observation. This may be a read error: a much more frequent sequence differs by one nucleotide. The CDR3 here is CASSLASGCGELFF. CDR3 sequence (DNA): TGCGCCAGCAGCTTGGCCTCGGGTTGCGGGGAGCTGTTTTTT. The chain joins TRBV5-1 to TRBJ2-2; D is uncertain. The CDR3 is 14 residues long. The germline V and J ends were trimmed by 0 bases and 7 bases, with 10 bases remaining between them. Germline values: CDR1 SGHRS, CDR2 YFSETQ. Filled out from reference TRBV5-1 and TRBJ2-2, the complete variable domain reads KAGVTQTPRYLIKTRGQQVTLSCSPISGHRSVSWYQQTPGQGLQFLFEYFSETQRNKGNFPGRFSGRQFSNSRSEMNVSTLELGDSALYLCASSLASGCGELFFGEGSRLTVL.

The chain combines TRBV9 with TRBJ1-5; 10 bases match TRBD1. The CDR3 runs to 14 residues. Germline CDR1 is SGDLS and CDR2 is YYNGEE. The CDR3 coding sequence is TGTGCTAGAACCGGGACAGGGGGCAATCAGCCCCAGCATTTT. It yields the protein CARTGTGGNQPQHF.

This sequence joins TRBV6-6 and TRBJ1-2, with D perhaps TRBD1 (6 bases). The CDR3 sequence is 13 residues long. Trimming took 3 bases from V and 8 from J, leaving 13 bases between them. CDR1 and CDR2 from the germline V gene are MNHNY and SVGAGI (reference sequence). CDR3 DNA sequence: TGTGCCAGCAGTTATGAGGCAGGGACAGGCTACACCTTC. Its translation is CASSYEAGTGYTF.

This clonotype was counted at least ten times. This rearrangement joins TRBV6-5 to TRBJ1-1; TRBD1 matches at 7 bases. CDR1 and CDR2 (germline): MNHEY, SVGAGI. The V gene end was trimmed by 6 bases and the J gene end by 7 bases; junction bases not matched to a gene: 2. This CDR3 contains 11 residues. This CDR3 reads CASRGDSEAFF. DNA of the CDR3: TGTGCCAGCAGGGGGGACAGTGAAGCTTTCTTT.

The genes are TRBV6-5 and TRBJ1-3; 7 bases align to TRBD1. V lost 2 bases to trimming and J lost 1 base; unmatched junction nucleotides: 5. The CDR3 is 16 residues long. Looked up from germline, CDR1 is MNHEY and CDR2 is SVGAGI. The CDR3 here is CASSYPGTASGNTIYF. The CDR3 DNA reads as TGTGCCAGCAGTTACCCCGGGACAGCGTCTGGAAACACCATATATTTT.

The chain uses TRBV7-6 and TRBJ1-1, with D perhaps matching TRBD1 (5 bases). Germline CDR1 SGHVS, CDR2 FNYEAQ. The V gene lost 4 bases and the J gene lost 4 bases, with 22 bases spanning the gap. The CDR3 sequence is 17 residues long. The DNA for the CDR3 is TGTGCCAGCAGCTCTCCGTACTCAGACTACGGGACCACTGAAGCTTTCTTT. Its protein is CASSSPYSDYGTTEAFF. The variable domain in full, completed from reference TRBV7-6 and TRBJ1-1, reads GAGVSQSPRYKVTKRGQDVALRCDPISGHVSLYWYRQALGQGPEFLTYFNYEAQQDKSGLPNDRFSAERPEGSISTLTIQRTEQRDSAMYRCASSSPYSDYGTTEAFFGQGTRLTVV.

V gene TRBV29-1 combines with J gene TRBJ1-1, with D possibly TRBD1 on 5 matching bases. The CDR3 covers 13 residues. Germline assignment: CDR1 SQVTM and CDR2 ANQGSEA. The V gene lost 3 bases and the J gene lost 6 bases, with 14 bases spanning the gap. In DNA form, the CDR3 reads TGCAGCGTTGAGGGGGGAGGAGGGTCTGAAGCTTTCTTT. Protein sequence: CSVEGGGGSEAFF.

This clonotype showed up many times. The chain links TRBV10-3 to TRBJ1-5; D is undetermined. This CDR3 spans 14 amino acids. V dropped 1 base and J dropped 4 bases, with 8 bases sitting between them. Germline V gives CDR1 ENHRY, CDR2 SYGVKD. CDR3 coding DNA: TGTGCCATCAGTGAGTTGGCCGAGAATCAGCCCCAGCATTTT. It specifies CAISELAENQPQHF.